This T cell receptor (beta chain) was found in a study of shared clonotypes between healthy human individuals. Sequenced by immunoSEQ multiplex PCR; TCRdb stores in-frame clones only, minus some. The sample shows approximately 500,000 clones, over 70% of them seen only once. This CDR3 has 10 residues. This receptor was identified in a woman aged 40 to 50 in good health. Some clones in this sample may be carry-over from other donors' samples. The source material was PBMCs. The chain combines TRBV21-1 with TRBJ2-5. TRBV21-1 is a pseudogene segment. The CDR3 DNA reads TGTGCCAGCAGCCACAAGCACGGGTACTTC. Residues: CASSHKHGYF.